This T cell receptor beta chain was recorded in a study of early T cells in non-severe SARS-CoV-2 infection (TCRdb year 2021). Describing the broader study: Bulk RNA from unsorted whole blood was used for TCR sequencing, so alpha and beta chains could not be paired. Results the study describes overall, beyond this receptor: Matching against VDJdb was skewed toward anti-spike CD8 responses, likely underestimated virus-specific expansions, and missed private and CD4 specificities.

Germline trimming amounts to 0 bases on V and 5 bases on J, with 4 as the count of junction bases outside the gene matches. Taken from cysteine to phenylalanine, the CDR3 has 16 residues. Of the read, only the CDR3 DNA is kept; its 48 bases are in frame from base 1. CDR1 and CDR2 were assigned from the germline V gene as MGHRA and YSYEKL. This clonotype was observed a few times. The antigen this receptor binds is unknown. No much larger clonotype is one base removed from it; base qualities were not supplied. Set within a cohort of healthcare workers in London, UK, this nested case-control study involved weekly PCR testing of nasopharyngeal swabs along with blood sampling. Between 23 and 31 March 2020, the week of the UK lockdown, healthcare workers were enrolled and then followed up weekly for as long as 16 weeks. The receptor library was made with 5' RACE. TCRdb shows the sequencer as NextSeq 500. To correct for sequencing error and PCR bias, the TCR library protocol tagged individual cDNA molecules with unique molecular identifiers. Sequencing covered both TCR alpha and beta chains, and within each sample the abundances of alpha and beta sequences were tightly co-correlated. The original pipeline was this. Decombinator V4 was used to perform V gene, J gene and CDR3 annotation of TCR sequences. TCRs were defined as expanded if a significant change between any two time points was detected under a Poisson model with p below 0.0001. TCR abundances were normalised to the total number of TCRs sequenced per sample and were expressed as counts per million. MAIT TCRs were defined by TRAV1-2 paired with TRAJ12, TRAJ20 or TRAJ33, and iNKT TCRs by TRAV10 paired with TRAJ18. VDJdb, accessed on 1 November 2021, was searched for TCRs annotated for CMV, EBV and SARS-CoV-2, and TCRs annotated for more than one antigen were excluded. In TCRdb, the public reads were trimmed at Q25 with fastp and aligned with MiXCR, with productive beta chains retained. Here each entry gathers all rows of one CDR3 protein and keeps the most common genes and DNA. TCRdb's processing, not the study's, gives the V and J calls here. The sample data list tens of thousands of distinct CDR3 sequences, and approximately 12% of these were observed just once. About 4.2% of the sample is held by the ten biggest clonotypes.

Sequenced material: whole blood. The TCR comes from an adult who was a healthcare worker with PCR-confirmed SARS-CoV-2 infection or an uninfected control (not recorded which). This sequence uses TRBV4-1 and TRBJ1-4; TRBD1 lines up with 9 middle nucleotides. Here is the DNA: TGCGCCAGCAGCCAAGAGACAGGGGGAAGCAATGAAAAACTGTTTTTT. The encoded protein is CASSQETGGSNEKLFF.